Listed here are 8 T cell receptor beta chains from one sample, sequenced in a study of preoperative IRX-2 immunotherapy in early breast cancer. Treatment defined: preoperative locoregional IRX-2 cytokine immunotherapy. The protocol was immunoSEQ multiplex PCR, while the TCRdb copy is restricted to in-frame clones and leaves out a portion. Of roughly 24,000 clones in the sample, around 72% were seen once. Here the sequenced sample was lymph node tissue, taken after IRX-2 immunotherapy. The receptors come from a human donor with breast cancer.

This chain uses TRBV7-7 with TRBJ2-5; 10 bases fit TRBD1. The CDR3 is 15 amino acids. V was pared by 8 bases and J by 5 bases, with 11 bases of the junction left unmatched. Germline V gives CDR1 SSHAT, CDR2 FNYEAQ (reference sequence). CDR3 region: CASGSGQGFWETQYF. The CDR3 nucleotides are TGTGCCAGCGGCTCGGGACAGGGGTTTTGGGAGACCCAGTACTTC.

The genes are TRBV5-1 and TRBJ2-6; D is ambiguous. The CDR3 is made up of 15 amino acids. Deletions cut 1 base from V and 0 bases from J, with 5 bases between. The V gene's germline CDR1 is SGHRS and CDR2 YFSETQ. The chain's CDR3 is CASSLIGSGANVLTF. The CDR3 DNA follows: TGCGCCAGCAGCTTGATAGGCTCTGGGGCCAACGTCCTGACTTTC.

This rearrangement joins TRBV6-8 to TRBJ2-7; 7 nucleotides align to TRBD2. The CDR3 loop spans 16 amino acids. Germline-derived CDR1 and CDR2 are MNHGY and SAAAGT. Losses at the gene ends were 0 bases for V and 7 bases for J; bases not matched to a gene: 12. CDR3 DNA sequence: TGTGCCAGCAGTTACTCGATTAGCGGGCAACGAGTTGAGCAGTACTTC. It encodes CASSYSISGQRVEQYF.

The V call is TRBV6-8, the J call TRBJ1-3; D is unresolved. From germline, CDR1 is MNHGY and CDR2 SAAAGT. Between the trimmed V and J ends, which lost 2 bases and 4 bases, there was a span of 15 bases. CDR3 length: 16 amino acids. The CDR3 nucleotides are TGTGCCAGCAGTTACCCCCAAGGGCAGAGAGGAAACACCATATATTTT. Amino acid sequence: CASSYPQGQRGNTIYF.

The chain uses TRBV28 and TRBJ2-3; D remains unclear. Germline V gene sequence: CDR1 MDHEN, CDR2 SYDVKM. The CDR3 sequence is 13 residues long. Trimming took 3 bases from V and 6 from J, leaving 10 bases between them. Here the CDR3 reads CASSLPPRDTQYF. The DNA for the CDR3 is TGTGCCAGCAGTTTGCCCCCCCGGGATACGCAGTATTTT.

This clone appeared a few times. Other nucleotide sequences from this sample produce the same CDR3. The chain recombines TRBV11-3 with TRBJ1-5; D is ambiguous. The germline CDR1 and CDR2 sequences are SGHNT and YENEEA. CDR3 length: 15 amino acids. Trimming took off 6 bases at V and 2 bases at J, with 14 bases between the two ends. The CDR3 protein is CASSLGSTGNQPQHF. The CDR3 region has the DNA TGTGCCAGCAGTCTAGGGAGTACAGGCAATCAGCCCCAGCATTTT.

The CDR3 is CASSPSGQVANYGYTF. In nucleotides, the CDR3 is TGTGCCAGCAGCCCCTCCGGACAGGTTGCTAACTATGGCTACACCTTC. V and J are TRBV6-8 and TRBJ1-2; TRBD1 matches 7 bases. Per germline, CDR1 MNHGY and CDR2 SAAAGT. Unmatched junction bases numbered 10, after V lost 6 bases and J lost 0 bases. The CDR3 loop spans 16 amino acids.

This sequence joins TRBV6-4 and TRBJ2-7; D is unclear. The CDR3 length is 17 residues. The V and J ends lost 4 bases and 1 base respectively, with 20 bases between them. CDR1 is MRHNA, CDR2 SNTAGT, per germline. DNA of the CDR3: TGTGCCAGCAGTGGTCATGGCGGCCTTGGGCTTTCCTACGAGCAGTACTTC. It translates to CASSGHGGLGLSYEQYF.